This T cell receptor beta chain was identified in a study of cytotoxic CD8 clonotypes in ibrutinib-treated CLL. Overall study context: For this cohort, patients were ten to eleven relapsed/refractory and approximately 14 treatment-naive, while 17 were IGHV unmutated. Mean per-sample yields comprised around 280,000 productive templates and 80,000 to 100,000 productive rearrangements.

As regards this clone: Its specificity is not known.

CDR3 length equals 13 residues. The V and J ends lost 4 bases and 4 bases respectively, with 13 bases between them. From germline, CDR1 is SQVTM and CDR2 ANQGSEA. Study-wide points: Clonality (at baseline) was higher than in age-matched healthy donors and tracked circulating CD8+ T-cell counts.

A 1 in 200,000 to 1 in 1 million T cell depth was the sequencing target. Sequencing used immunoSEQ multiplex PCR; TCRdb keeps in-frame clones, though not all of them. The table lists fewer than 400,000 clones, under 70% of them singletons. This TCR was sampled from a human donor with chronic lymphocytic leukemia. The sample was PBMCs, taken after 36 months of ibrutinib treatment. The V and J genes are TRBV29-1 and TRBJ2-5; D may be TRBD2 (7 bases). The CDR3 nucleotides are TGCAGCGTTGTTAGGGGGGGTCTAGAGACCCAGTACTTC. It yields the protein CSVVRGGLETQYF.